This T cell receptor beta chain was obtained from a study of cytomegalovirus exposure and HLA in healthy donors. Across the study: A previous analysis identified fewer than 130 million unique TCR beta sequences derived from roughly 180 million T cells. General observations from the study: Later analysis identified a missense DCLRE1C variant that was linked to TCR beta V- and J-gene trimming.

About this clone itself: No antigen is known for it. An end of the junction does not agree with germline; a read error may underlie this.

The CDR3 length is 18 residues. Germline CDR1 reads SEHNR; CDR2 reads FQNEAQ (reference sequence). PCR primers comprised 60 Vbeta and 13 Jbeta primers. This table comes from immunoSEQ multiplex PCR, and its TCRdb copy is limited to in-frame clones, with some not included. The sample records 95,000 to 130,000 clones, under 90% being singletons. The sequence was collected from a woman in her twenties or thirties in good health and CMV-seronegative. Sequencing was carried out using PBMCs. This sequence joins TRBV7-9 and TRBJ1-1, with 11 bases that match TRBD1. For the CDR3, the DNA is TGTTCCAGCAGCTCCTTATCCGGGACAGGGGGGGCGAACACTGAAGCTTTCTTT. Protein: CSSSSLSGTGGANTEAFF.